A single sample gave rise to the 5 T cell receptor beta chains below, sequenced in a study of blood T cells in healthy people across ages. A J-beta primer mix and a sample-barcoded 5' primer were used in a second PCR of roughly 7 to 12 cycles. Each CDR3 protein is one row after TCRdb ran MiXCR on the 5' RACE reads. The sample lists approximately 690,000 distinct CDR3 sequences, roughly 41% occurring once. Sequencing input: blood. The receptors originated from an older man in good health.

This rearrangement joins TRBV7-2 to TRBJ1-2, with 10 positions matching TRBD1. Trimming at V came to 3 bases and at J to 3 bases, leaving 4 bases not matched to a gene. Germline V gene lookup returns CDR1 SGHTA and CDR2 FQGNSA. This CDR3 contains 15 residues. CDR3 nucleotide sequence: TGTGCCAGCAGCTTCCAGGGACAGGGGTACTATGGCTACACCTTC. This gives the protein CASSFQGQGYYGYTF.

The chain couples TRBV18 to TRBJ1-5, with 7 bases matching TRBD1. The CDR3 is made up of 14 amino acids. Trimming removed 5 bases from V and 5 bases from J; junction bases left unmatched: 6. Per germline, CDR1 KGHSH and CDR2 LQKENI. DNA of the CDR3: TGTGCCAGCTCAGCCGACAGGGAGGATCAGCCCCAGCATTTT. This gives the protein CASSADREDQPQHF.

V usage is TRBV6-2 or TRBV6-3 and J usage is TRBJ2-7; 10 bases agree with TRBD1. The trim removed 4 bases at V and 5 bases at J, leaving 5 bases unmatched. The CDR3 has 14 residues. CDR1 and CDR2 from the germline V gene are MNHEY and SVGEGT. As DNA, the CDR3 is TGTGCCAGCAGTTCCCGGACAGGGGGACACGAGCAGTACTTC. Its protein product is CASSSRTGGHEQYF.

This clonotype was recorded at least ten times. The V and J genes are TRBV7-2 and TRBJ2-5, with D tentatively TRBD1 (6 bases). CDR1 and CDR2 from the germline V gene are SGHTA and FQGNSA. This CDR3 is built from 14 residues. V lost 1 base and J lost 4, with 10 bases in between. The CDR3 is CASSLGGRGETQYF. The CDR3 coding sequence is TGTGCCAGCAGCTTAGGGGGGCGAGGAGAGACCCAGTACTTC.

Many counts were recorded for this clonotype. The chain couples TRBV4-1 to TRBJ1-2; no clear D. The CDR3 contains 14 residues. V lost 2 bases and J lost 4, with 11 bases in between. Germline values: CDR1 MGHRA, CDR2 YSYEKL. CDR3: CASSQFARLYGYTF. CDR3 nucleotides: TGCGCCAGCAGCCAATTTGCCAGGCTCTATGGCTACACCTTC.